This T cell receptor (beta chain) is from a study of STAT5B mutations in CD4+ large granular lymphocyte leukemia. Notes on the study in general: No patients shared main leukemic clonotypes, though about 24% appeared at low frequency elsewhere. Compared with healthy controls (2/35), patient top clones favored TRBV06 (8/27).

Points on this clone: The antigen remains unidentified.

Assay: immunoSEQ multiplex PCR; the TCRdb copy retains only in-frame clones and omits some. Of approximately 33,000 clones detected, around 89% appear once; the ten largest clones hold 0.97%. Buffy coats from healthy blood donors served as controls. Trimming took 4 bases from V and 2 from J, leaving 9 bases between them. In germline, CDR1 is SGDLS, CDR2 YYNGEE. The CDR3 has 14 amino acids. J is TRBJ1-4 and V is TRBV9; the D is unclear. This TCR was sampled from a human donor in good health. Sequenced input: CD4+ T cells from blood buffy coats. The CDR3 region is CASSPLGTNEKLFF. Here the CDR3 DNA reads TGTGCCAGCAGCCCGCTGGGCACTAATGAAAAACTGTTTTTT.